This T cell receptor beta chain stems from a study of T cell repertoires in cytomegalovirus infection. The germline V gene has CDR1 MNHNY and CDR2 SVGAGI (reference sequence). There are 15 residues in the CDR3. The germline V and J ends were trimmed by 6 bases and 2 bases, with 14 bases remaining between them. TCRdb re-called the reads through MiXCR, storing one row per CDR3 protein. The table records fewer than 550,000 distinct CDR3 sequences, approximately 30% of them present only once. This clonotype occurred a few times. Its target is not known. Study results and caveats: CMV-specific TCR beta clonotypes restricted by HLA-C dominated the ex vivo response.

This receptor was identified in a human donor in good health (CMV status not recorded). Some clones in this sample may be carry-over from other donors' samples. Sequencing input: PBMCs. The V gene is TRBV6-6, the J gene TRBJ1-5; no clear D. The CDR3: CASRDGVGGNQPQHF. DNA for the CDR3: TGTGCCAGCAGGGACGGGGTTGGGGGCAATCAGCCCCAGCATTTT.